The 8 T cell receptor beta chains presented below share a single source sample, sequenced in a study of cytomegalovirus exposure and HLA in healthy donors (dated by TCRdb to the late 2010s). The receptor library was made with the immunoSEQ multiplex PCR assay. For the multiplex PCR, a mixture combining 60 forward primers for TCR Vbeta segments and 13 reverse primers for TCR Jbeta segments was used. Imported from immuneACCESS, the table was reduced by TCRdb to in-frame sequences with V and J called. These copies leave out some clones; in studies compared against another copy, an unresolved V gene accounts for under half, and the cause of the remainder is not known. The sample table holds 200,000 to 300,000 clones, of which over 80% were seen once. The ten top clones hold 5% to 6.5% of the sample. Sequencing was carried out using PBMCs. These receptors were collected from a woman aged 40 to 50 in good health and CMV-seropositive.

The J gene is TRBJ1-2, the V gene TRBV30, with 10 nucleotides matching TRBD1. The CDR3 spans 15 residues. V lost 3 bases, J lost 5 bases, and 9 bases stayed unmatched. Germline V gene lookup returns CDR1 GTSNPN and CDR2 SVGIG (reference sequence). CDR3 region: CAWRGGTGALYGYTF. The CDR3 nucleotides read TGTGCCTGGAGAGGGGGGACAGGGGCCTTGTATGGCTACACCTTC.

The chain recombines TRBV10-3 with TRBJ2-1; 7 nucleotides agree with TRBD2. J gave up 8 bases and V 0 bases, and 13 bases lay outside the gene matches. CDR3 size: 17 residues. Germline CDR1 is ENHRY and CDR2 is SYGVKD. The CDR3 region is CAISESPLARTGYEQFF. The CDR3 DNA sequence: TGTGCCATCAGTGAGTCTCCACTAGCGAGGACTGGGTATGAGCAGTTCTTC.

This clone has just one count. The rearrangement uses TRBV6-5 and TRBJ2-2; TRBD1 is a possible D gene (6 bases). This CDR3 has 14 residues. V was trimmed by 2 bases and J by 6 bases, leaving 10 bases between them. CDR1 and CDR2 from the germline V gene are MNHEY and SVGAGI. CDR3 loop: CASSYGGSAGELFF. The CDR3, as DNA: TGTGCCAGCAGTTACGGGGGCTCGGCCGGGGAGCTGTTTTTT.

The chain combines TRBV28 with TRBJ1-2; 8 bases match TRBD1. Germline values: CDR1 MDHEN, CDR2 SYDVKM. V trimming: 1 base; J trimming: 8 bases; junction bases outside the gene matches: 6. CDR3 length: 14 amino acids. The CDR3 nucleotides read TGTGCCAGCAGTTTATCCCAGGGGGCGGGAGGCTACACCTTC. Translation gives CASSLSQGAGGYTF.

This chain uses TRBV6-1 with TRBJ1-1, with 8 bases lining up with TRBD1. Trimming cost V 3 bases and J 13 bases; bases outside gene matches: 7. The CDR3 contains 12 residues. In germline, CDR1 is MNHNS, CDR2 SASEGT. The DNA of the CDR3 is TGTGCCAGCAGTGATCTCGACAGGGGCGGTTTCTTT. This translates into CASSDLDRGGFF.

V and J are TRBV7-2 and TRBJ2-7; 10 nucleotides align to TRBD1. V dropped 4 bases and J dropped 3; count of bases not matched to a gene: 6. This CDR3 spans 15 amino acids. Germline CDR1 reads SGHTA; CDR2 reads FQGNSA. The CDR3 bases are TGTGCCAGCAGCTCCGGGACAGGGGTCGGCTACGAGCAGTACTTC. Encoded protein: CASSSGTGVGYEQYF.

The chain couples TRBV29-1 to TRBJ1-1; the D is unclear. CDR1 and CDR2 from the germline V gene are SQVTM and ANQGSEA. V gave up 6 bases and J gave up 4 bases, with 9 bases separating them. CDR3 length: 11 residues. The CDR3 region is CSVAQFTEAFF. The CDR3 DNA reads TGCAGCGTAGCCCAATTCACTGAAGCTTTCTTT.

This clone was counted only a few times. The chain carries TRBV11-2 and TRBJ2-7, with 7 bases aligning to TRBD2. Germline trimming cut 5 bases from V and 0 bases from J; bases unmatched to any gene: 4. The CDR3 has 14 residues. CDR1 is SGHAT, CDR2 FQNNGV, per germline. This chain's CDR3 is CASSLAVSSYEQYF. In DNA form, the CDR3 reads TGTGCCAGCAGCCTAGCGGTAAGCTCCTACGAGCAGTACTTC.